These 17 T cell receptor beta chains came from one sample sequenced in a study of regulatory T cells in long-lasting Graves disease. Time point reported: newly diagnosed GD, antithyroid drugs for less than 3 months. Extracted RNA from PBMCs served as the source of the TCR library. Libraries of TCR beta came from iRepertoire HTBI primers plus Arm-PCR of CDR3 regions. TCRdb passed the multiplex PCR reads through MiXCR, listing each CDR3 protein once. The table lists approximately 440,000 distinct CDR3 sequences, roughly 16% of them singletons. The same specimen was also included in a second study, on T cells in Graves' hyperthyroidism and ophthalmopathy.

The specimen comprised peripheral blood mononuclear cells (PBMCs), sampled at new diagnosis, from a patient treated with antithyroid drugs. The receptor source for this set is a man aged 40-50 years with Graves disease.

This clonotype has a count of ten or more. V gene TRBV3-1 combines with J gene TRBJ1-6, with D possibly matching TRBD1 (5 bases). This CDR3 has 15 amino acids. Trimming took 2 bases from V and 5 from J, leaving 10 bases between them. CDR1 LGHDT and CDR2 YNNKEL come from the germline V gene (reference sequence). The CDR3 DNA reads as TGTGCCAGCAGCCAATTAGCAGGGAATAATTCACCCCTCCACTTT. This sequence encodes CASSQLAGNNSPLHF.

The sample holds a few counts of this clonotype. The junction and the germline gene differ at one end; a read error may be behind it. The V call is TRBV10-3, the J call TRBJ1-6; no firm D call. CDR3 length equals 14 residues. Germline V gene sequence: CDR1 ENHRY, CDR2 SYGVKD. In DNA, the CDR3 is TGTGCCAGCAGTTACCGGGGTAATCCCTCACCCCTCCACTTT. It encodes CASSYRGNPSPLHF.

The chain joins TRBV18 to TRBJ1-2; TRBD1 is a possible D gene (5 bases). There are 14 residues in the CDR3. Germline V lookup: CDR1 KGHSH, CDR2 LQKENI. V lost 3 bases to trimming and J lost 5 bases, with 13 bases between them. CDR3 amino acids: CASSPGADLYGYTF. In nucleotides, the CDR3 is TGTGCCAGCTCACCTGGGGCAGACCTTTATGGCTACACCTTC.

The V and J genes are TRBV5-7 and TRBJ1-4, with 7 bases aligning to TRBD1. TRBV5-7 is sorted into the ORF group, with uncertain function. J lost 2 bases, V lost 0 bases, and 7 bases had no gene match. The CDR3 runs 17 residues. The CDR3 spells CASSLGDRGRTNEKLFF. CDR3 DNA sequence: TGTGCCAGCAGCTTGGGGGACAGAGGGAGGACTAATGAAAAACTGTTTTTT.

This clonotype came up many times. The chain combines TRBV2 with TRBJ1-6; no clear D. Germline CDR1 reads SNHLY; CDR2 reads FYNNEI. This CDR3 has 14 residues. V lost 7 bases and J lost 0, with 7 bases in between. The CDR3 DNA reads as TGTGCCAGCAAACCCAGCTCCTATAATTCACCCCTCCACTTT. It is translated as CASKPSSYNSPLHF.

This clonotype was detected a few times. CDR3: CASSPSLAGGLAGVYEQYF. CDR3 in DNA: TGTGCCAGCTCACCAAGTCTCGCAGGTGGACTAGCGGGAGTTTACGAGCAGTACTTC. The chain has TRBV18 and TRBJ2-7; 13 nucleotides agree with TRBD2. CDR1 and CDR2 from the germline V gene are KGHSH and LQKENI. The CDR3 loop spans 19 amino acids. J gave up 4 bases and V 2 bases, and 14 bases lay outside the gene matches.

This clonotype has a handful of counts. The chain combines TRBV29-1 with TRBJ2-7; D remains ambiguous. V was cut by 6 bases and J by 0 bases, with 6 bases left in between. CDR3 length equals 11 residues. The germline CDR1 and CDR2 sequences are SQVTM and ANQGSEA. The CDR3: CSVSDSYEQYF. In DNA, the CDR3 is TGCAGCGTGAGTGACTCCTACGAGCAGTACTTC.

The sample holds many counts of this clonotype. The chain joins TRBV13 to TRBJ2-7, with no clear D. There are 16 residues in the CDR3. Deletions cut 1 base from V and 0 bases from J, with 13 bases between. Per germline, CDR1 PRHDT and CDR2 FYEKMQ (reference sequence). CDR3 sequence reads: CASSLAKTGPSYEQYF. The CDR3 coding sequence is TGTGCCAGCAGCTTAGCAAAGACCGGGCCCTCCTACGAGCAGTACTTC.

This clonotype was seen repeatedly, ten times or more. The chain joins TRBV12-3 or TRBV12-4 to TRBJ2-1; no definite D call. The CDR3 covers 15 residues. Deletions cut 3 bases from V and 4 bases from J, with 13 bases between. The CDR3 sequence is CASSFGPIGYNEQFF. DNA for the CDR3: TGTGCCAGCAGTTTTGGACCCATCGGATACAATGAGCAGTTCTTC.

This clonotype was detected ten times or more. The chain is built from TRBV20-1 and TRBJ2-2; TRBD2 might be the D (5 bases). Trimming stripped 6 bases from V and 5 bases from J, with 16 bases between. Germline CDR1 and CDR2: DFQATT and SNEGSKA (reference sequence). The CDR3 totals 14 residues. For the CDR3, the DNA is TGCAGTGCCCGGGTGGGGAGAACTACCGGGGAGCTGTTTTTT. Its translation is CSARVGRTTGELFF.

This sequence joins TRBV13 and TRBJ2-5, with D perhaps matching TRBD2 (5 bases). The CDR3 length is 16 residues. From germline, CDR1 is PRHDT and CDR2 FYEKMQ (reference sequence). V gave up 0 bases and J gave up 2 bases, with 13 bases separating them. The CDR3 region is CASSLGRGYLQETQYF. In nucleotides, the CDR3 is TGTGCCAGCAGCTTAGGCCGCGGGTACTTGCAAGAGACCCAGTACTTC. Full variable domain (remainder filled in from reference TRBV13 and TRBJ2-5): AAGVIQSPRHLIKEKRETATLKCYPIPRHDTVYWYQQGPGQDPQFLISFYEKMQSDKGSIPDRFSAQQFSDYHSELNMSSLELGDSALYFCASSLGRGYLQETQYFGPGTRLLVL.

J is TRBJ2-3 and V is TRBV12-5; D call uncertain. This CDR3 is built from 17 residues. Germline loops: CDR1 LGHNT, CDR2 FRNRAP. Trimming took 7 bases from V and 1 from J, leaving 21 bases between them. For the CDR3, the DNA is TGTGCTAGTGCCGACGAACCCGGAGCCATACGCACAGATACGCAGTATTTT. It yields the protein CASADEPGAIRTDTQYF. The variable domain in full, completed from reference TRBV12-5 and TRBJ2-3, reads DARVTQTPRHKVTEMGQEVTMRCQPILGHNTVFWYRQTMMQGLELLAYFRNRAPLDDSGMPKDRFSAEMPDATLATLKIQPSEPRDSAVYFCASADEPGAIRTDTQYFGPGTRLTVL.

This clonotype has at least ten counts. The genes are TRBV6-1 and TRBJ1-3; no clear D. Trimming pared 6 bases from V and 0 bases from J, leaving 9 bases between. In germline, CDR1 is MNHNS, CDR2 SASEGT. CDR3 length equals 14 residues. The CDR3 DNA sequence: TGTGCCAGCAGGCCAACTGACTCTGGAAACACCATATATTTT. The encoded protein is CASRPTDSGNTIYF.

This clonotype was seen a few times. This chain links TRBV4-1 with TRBJ1-2; D possibly corresponds to TRBD1 (5 bases). Between the trimmed V and J ends, which lost 4 bases and 6 bases, there was a span of 15 bases. The CDR3 runs 14 residues. From germline, CDR1 is MGHRA and CDR2 YSYEKL. The CDR3 loop reads CASSPEGERHGYTF. The CDR3 coding sequence is TGCGCCAGCAGCCCTGAAGGGGAACGGCATGGCTACACCTTC.

The V and J genes are TRBV10-3 and TRBJ1-2; the D is unclear. Germline V gene lookup returns CDR1 ENHRY and CDR2 SYGVKD. The CDR3 totals 17 residues. The V end was cut by 0 bases, the J end by 2 bases, with 16 bases between. In DNA, the CDR3 is TGTGCCATCAGTGAGTCTAGTATGAGGCAGGACAACTATGGCTACACCTTC. This translates into CAISESSMRQDNYGYTF.

The chain is built from TRBV5-1 and TRBJ2-3; D tentatively fits TRBD1 or TRBD2 (5 bases each). The V gene's germline CDR1 is SGHRS and CDR2 YFSETQ. This CDR3 contains 16 residues. V dropped 2 bases and J dropped 0 bases, with 13 bases sitting between them. The CDR3 DNA reads TGCGCCAGCAGCTTCGTAGGGACCCAAAGCACAGATACGCAGTATTTT. Translating gives CASSFVGTQSTDTQYF.

This clonotype was counted many times. This chain connects TRBV30 to TRBJ2-1; 7 bases line up with TRBD2. This CDR3 spans 15 amino acids. V was clipped by 3 bases and J by 3 bases; unmatched bases: 8. CDR1 is GTSNPN and CDR2 is SVGIG in the germline V gene (reference sequence). The CDR3 coding sequence is TGTGCCTGGAGGGGCAGATGGACTAGCTACAATGAGCAGTTCTTC. It specifies CAWRGRWTSYNEQFF. Combining the CDR3 with reference TRBV30 and TRBJ2-1 gives the whole variable domain SQTIHQWPATLVQPVGSPLSLECTVEGTSNPNLYWYRQAAGRGLQLLFYSVGIGQISSEVPQNLSASRPQDRQFILSSKKLLLSDSGFYLCAWRGRWTSYNEQFFGPGTRLTVL.